The source of this TCR beta chain is a study of control samples from healthy donors and cancer patients. The table came from immunoSEQ multiplex PCR; TCRdb's copy has only in-frame clones and leaves some out. The sample has roughly 79,000 clones, roughly 82% seen once. Trimming removed 3 bases from V and 5 bases from J; junction bases left unmatched: 3. Looked up from germline, CDR1 is SGHRS and CDR2 is YFSETQ. This CDR3 has 14 residues. Sequenced input: blood. This chain uses TRBV5-1 with TRBJ2-7, with 12 bases aligning to TRBD2. This TCR came from a man between 50 and 59 years old in good health. The CDR3: CASSSTSGSDEQYF. The CDR3 nucleotides read TGCGCCAGCAGCTCGACTAGCGGGAGCGACGAGCAGTACTTC.